These 29 T cell receptor beta chains came from one sample sequenced in a study of regulatory T cells in long-lasting Graves disease (dated by TCRdb to the early 2020s). Library method: multiplex PCR. Sequencing took place on an Illumina HiSeq 4000. To build TCR beta libraries, CDR3 regions were amplified by Arm-PCR using iRepertoire HTBI primers. In-frame beta chains were kept once TCRdb had trimmed the public reads at Q25 with fastp and called clones with MiXCR. Every entry covers one CDR3 protein and lists the most common genes and DNA from its rows. The sample table contains a few hundred thousand distinct CDR3 sequences; only one count was recorded for about a quarter of them. The top ten clonotypes cover around 26% of the sample. The sample's time point, from its label and the paper: persistent/refractory GD, antithyroid drugs over 5 years with positive TRAb. For both TCR sequencing and RNA sequencing, RNA was extracted from PBMCs using TRIzol.

Source: peripheral blood mononuclear cells (PBMCs), taken when the disease was refractory, from a patient treated with antithyroid drugs. Every receptor here comes from a female donor with Graves disease.

The chain links TRBV9 to TRBJ1-1; 7 positions agree with TRBD1. Germline CDR1 SGDLS, CDR2 YYNGEE. The CDR3 covers 17 residues. Germline trimming cut 3 bases from V and 1 base from J; bases unmatched to any gene: 12. The CDR3 spells CASSAGGGGGGNTEAFF. The CDR3 bases are TGTGCCAGCAGCGCGGGGGGAGGGGGCGGAGGGAACACTGAAGCTTTCTTT.

In its sample, this clonotype was seen a few times. V and J are TRBV29-1 and TRBJ1-1, with a possible D match to TRBD1 (6 bases). The CDR3 length is 13 residues. The germline gives CDR1 SQVTM, CDR2 ANQGSEA. V lost 4 bases to trimming and J lost 2 bases, with 11 bases between them. CDR3 sequence (DNA): TGCAGCGTTGGAGGGGGGGCAAACACTGAAGCTTTCTTT. Translated, it gives CSVGGGANTEAFF.

The chain employs TRBV5-6 and TRBJ1-1; 7 nucleotides match TRBD1. With V trimmed by 4 bases and J by 0 bases, 3 bases remained unmatched. The CDR3 loop spans 14 amino acids. Germline V gene lookup returns CDR1 SGHDT and CDR2 YYEEEE. CDR3 nucleotides: TGTGCCAGCAGCACTGGGACAGTGAACACTGAAGCTTTCTTT. Its protein is CASSTGTVNTEAFF.

J is TRBJ2-7 and V is TRBV7-8; D is unclear. CDR3 length: 14 amino acids. Germline V gene sequence: CDR1 SGHVS, CDR2 FQNEAQ. V lost 5 bases to trimming and J lost 2 bases, with 13 bases between them. CDR3 DNA sequence: TGTGCCAGCAGCCGAGGCGTCCAGACCTACGAGCAGTACTTC. Amino acid sequence: CASSRGVQTYEQYF.

The chain joins TRBV30 to TRBJ2-7; 7 nucleotides match TRBD2. The germline CDR1 and CDR2 sequences are GTSNPN and SVGIG (reference sequence). V dropped 0 bases and J dropped 2; count of bases not matched to a gene: 7. The CDR3 contains 15 residues. The CDR3 protein is CAWSVPSGWTYEQYF. The CDR3 DNA sequence: TGTGCCTGGAGTGTACCTAGCGGTTGGACCTACGAGCAGTACTTC. Complete variable domain (other parts from reference TRBV30 and TRBJ2-7): SQTIHQWPATLVQPVGSPLSLECTVEGTSNPNLYWYRQAAGRGLQLLFYSVGIGQISSEVPQNLSASRPQDRQFILSSKKLLLSDSGFYLCAWSVPSGWTYEQYFGPGTRLTVT.

The V and J genes are TRBV3-2 and TRBJ2-7; the table assigns TRBD2, which was not confirmed against the DNA. TRBV3-2 is given as a pseudogene. This CDR3 has 19 residues. The CDR3 reads CASSQDQKRDYGAGDEQYF. CDR3 DNA sequence: TGTGCCAGCAGCCAAGATCAAAAAAGGGACTATGGAGCGGGAGACGAGCAGTACTTC.

J is TRBJ1-1 and V is TRBV12-3 or TRBV12-4; the D is unclear. This CDR3 comprises 12 residues. V lost 1 base and J 10 bases, leaving 10 bases between the germline ends. CDR3 loop: CASSLGTDRAFF. The CDR3 nucleotides are TGTGCCAGCAGTTTAGGGACGGACCGAGCTTTCTTT.

This clonotype has only one observation. The V call is TRBV6-2 or TRBV6-3, the J call TRBJ1-2; 7 positions match TRBD1. The CDR3 length is 14 residues. Losses at the gene ends were 7 bases for V and 6 bases for J; bases not matched to a gene: 11. Germline lookup yields CDR1 MNHEY and CDR2 SVGEGT. This chain's CDR3 is CASMPSTGVDGYTF. As DNA, the CDR3 is TGTGCCAGCATGCCTTCTACAGGGGTGGATGGCTACACCTTC.

This chain connects TRBV2 to TRBJ2-3; 8 bases line up with TRBD1. The CDR3 contains 13 residues. Germline CDR1 is SNHLY and CDR2 is FYNNEI. Trimming cost V 8 bases and J 2 bases; bases outside gene matches: 3. CDR3 bases: TGTGCCAGCGGGACAGGAGTCACAGATACGCAGTATTTT. Translating gives CASGTGVTDTQYF.

This clonotype was picked up a small number of times. The chain has TRBV29-1 and TRBJ1-4, with TRBD1 matching over 7 bases. Germline V gives CDR1 SQVTM, CDR2 ANQGSEA. The CDR3 covers 13 residues. The ends lost 5 bases at V and 8 bases at J; junction bases unmatched: 8. CDR3 loop: CSVRSLGGEKLFF. CDR3 DNA: TGCAGCGTTAGGTCCCTAGGGGGCGAAAAACTGTTTTTT.

This clonotype was observed a handful of times. This chain links TRBV10-3 with TRBJ2-7; 8 bases match TRBD2. V lost 11 bases, J lost 2 bases, and 8 bases stayed unmatched. Germline CDR1 reads ENHRY; CDR2 reads SYGVKD. This CDR3 is 13 amino acids long. The CDR3 is CAPRRGRTYEQYF. Written as DNA, the CDR3 is TGTGCCCCCCGGCGCGGGAGGACCTACGAGCAGTACTTC.

The table lists this clonotype with many counts. This chain connects TRBV28 to TRBJ2-7, with unresolved D. Germline CDR1 is MDHEN and CDR2 is SYDVKM. The CDR3 length is 14 residues. The ends were cut back, 3 bases at V and 2 bases at J, with 11 bases in the middle. The CDR3 region is CASSLVPETYEQYF. The CDR3 nucleotides are TGTGCCAGCAGTTTGGTTCCGGAGACCTACGAGCAGTACTTC.

This clonotype has at least ten counts. The chain links TRBV5-1 to TRBJ1-1, with TRBD1 as a possible D gene (5 bases). This CDR3 region has 14 residues. With 5 bases removed from V and 0 bases from J, the gap between germline ends came to 11 bases. Germline lookup yields CDR1 SGHRS and CDR2 YFSETQ. CDR3 DNA: TGCGCCAGCAGGCTGGGGGACGTGAACACTGAAGCTTTCTTT. Translation: CASRLGDVNTEAFF.

This clonotype has only a few counts. The chain is built from TRBV11-2 and TRBJ1-5; D uncertain. The germline gives CDR1 SGHAT, CDR2 FQNNGV. CDR3 length equals 15 residues. With 5 bases removed from V and 3 bases from J, the gap between germline ends came to 14 bases. The CDR3: CASSKSSHANQPQHF. The CDR3 DNA is TGTGCCAGCAGCAAAAGCTCACACGCCAATCAGCCCCAGCATTTT.

The chain joins TRBV5-1 to TRBJ1-3; 7 bases line up with TRBD1. The J segment lost 6 bases and the V segment lost 4 bases, leaving 7 bases of the junction unmatched. The CDR3 covers 14 residues. Germline CDR1 is SGHRS and CDR2 is YFSETQ. CDR3 coding DNA: TGCGCCAGCAGCGCGACAGGGAGAGAAAACACCATATATTTT. Its translation is CASSATGRENTIYF.

In this sample, this clonotype turned up a few times. V usage is TRBV15 and J usage is TRBJ2-2; D is undetermined. This CDR3 comprises 17 residues. CDR1 LNHNV and CDR2 YYDKDF come from the germline V gene (reference sequence). The ends were cut back, 0 bases at V and 4 bases at J, with 15 bases in the middle. The CDR3 DNA follows: TGTGCCACCAGCAGAGATTGGAGAATCTTCGTCACCGGGGAGCTGTTTTTT. It translates to CATSRDWRIFVTGELFF.

This clonotype was found many times. The J gene is TRBJ1-5, the V gene TRBV7-2; D is possibly TRBD1 (6 bases). In germline, CDR1 is SGHTA, CDR2 FQGNSA. CDR3 length: 15 residues. The V end lost 2 bases, the J end lost 2 bases, and 10 bases lay between the germline ends. The CDR3 sequence is CASSLRGTGNQPQHF. CDR3 coding DNA: TGTGCCAGCAGCTTAAGGGGGACGGGCAATCAGCCCCAGCATTTT. The full variable domain, its missing parts supplied by reference TRBV7-2 and TRBJ1-5, is GAGVSQSPSNKVTEKGKDVELRCDPISGHTALYWYRQSLGQGLEFLIYFQGNSAPDKSGLPSDRFSAERTGGSVSTLTIQRTQQEDSAVYLCASSLRGTGNQPQHFGDGTRLSIL.

The chain combines TRBV20-1 with TRBJ1-1; the match to TRBD1 covers 7 bases. Germline V gene lookup returns CDR1 DFQATT and CDR2 SNEGSKA (reference sequence). The CDR3 loop spans 14 amino acids. J lost 5 bases, V lost 3 bases, and 9 bases had no gene match. The CDR3 reads CSARETSRGTEAFF. In DNA, the CDR3 is TGCAGTGCTAGGGAAACATCCAGGGGGACTGAAGCTTTCTTT.

The table lists this clonotype with many counts. The genes are TRBV28 and TRBJ2-7; the D is unclear. Germline lookup yields CDR1 MDHEN and CDR2 SYDVKM. The V end was cut by 2 bases, the J end by 6 bases, with 8 bases between. The CDR3 extends over 12 amino acids. CDR3 DNA: TGTGCCAGCAGTTTAGTAGCTTCCGAGCAGTACTTC. This codes for CASSLVASEQYF.

This clonotype was seen ten or more times. The chain joins TRBV7-8 to TRBJ2-5; possibly TRBD2 for D (7 bases). V was pared by 1 base and J by 5 bases, with 11 bases between. Germline V gene data show CDR1 as SGHVS and CDR2 as FQNEAQ. The CDR3 has 14 residues. The CDR3 region has the DNA TGTGCCAGCAGCTTAGTGGGGGGGCACGAGACCCAGTACTTC. This encodes CASSLVGGHETQYF.

This clonotype was counted ten times or more. The chain is built from TRBV7-2 and TRBJ2-5; 10 bases match TRBD1. The CDR3 spans 14 residues. V was pared by 5 bases and J by 5 bases, with 5 bases of the junction left unmatched. Germline loops: CDR1 SGHTA, CDR2 FQGNSA. The CDR3 spells CASSRDRGGETQYF. CDR3 DNA sequence: TGTGCCAGCAGCAGGGACAGGGGAGGGGAGACCCAGTACTTC.

The rearrangement links TRBV2 to TRBJ2-3; 13 nucleotides align to TRBD2. Germline-derived CDR1 and CDR2 are SNHLY and FYNNEI. V shed 6 bases, J shed 7 bases, and the junction held 13 bases outside the gene matches. This CDR3 has 17 amino acids. CDR3 residues: CASSQTRTSGSVYTQYF. The CDR3, as DNA: TGTGCCAGCAGCCAGACAAGGACTAGCGGGAGTGTGTATACGCAGTATTTT.

This clonotype was counted only a few times. Just one base apart from a much larger clone, this may be a read error. The chain combines TRBV28 with TRBJ2-5; unclear D gene. V shed 2 bases and J shed 5 bases, with 24 bases lying between them. From germline, CDR1 is MDHEN and CDR2 SYDVKM. CDR3 size: 18 residues. The DNA for the CDR3 is TGTGCCAGCAGTTTAACATCAAGCCTAGTGGTTGGTCGGGAGACCCAGTACTTC. It specifies CASSLTSSLVVGRETQYF.

This clonotype occurred a few times. The V gene is TRBV12-3 or TRBV12-4, the J gene TRBJ1-3; D ambiguous. The CDR3 is 17 amino acids. V was trimmed by 3 bases and J by 1 base, leaving 16 bases between them. The CDR3 sequence is CASSLIGSIGSGNTIYF. The CDR3 DNA reads TGTGCCAGCAGTTTGATCGGAAGCATCGGATCTGGAAACACCATATATTTT.

The chain is built from TRBV5-5 and TRBJ1-1, with a tentative D call TRBD1 (6 bases). The V gene lost 6 bases and the J gene lost 4 bases, with 16 bases spanning the gap. The germline CDR1 and CDR2 sequences are SGHKS and YYEKEE (reference sequence). This CDR3 has 14 amino acids. This CDR3 reads CASIWAGQPTEAFF. The CDR3 DNA is TGTGCCAGCATCTGGGCAGGACAGCCCACTGAAGCTTTCTTT.

Remarks on this clonotype: Just one base apart from a much larger clone, this may be a read error. The V gene is TRBV2, the J gene TRBJ2-2; no clear D gene. The CDR3 sequence is 13 residues long. Germline CDR1 SNHLY, CDR2 FYNNEI. The CDR3 DNA follows: TGTGCCGGCAGCGTTAGCTCGACCGGGGAGCTGTTTTTT. Encoded protein: CAGSVSSTGELFF. Supplemented by reference TRBV2 and TRBJ2-2, the full variable domain reads EPEVTQTPSHQVTQMGQEVILRCVPISNHLYFYWYRQILGQKVEFLVSFYNNEISEKSEIFDDQFSVERPDGSNFTLKIRSTKLEDSAMYFCAGSVSSTGELFFGEGSRLTVL.

This clonotype came up a few times. The chain is built from TRBV2 and TRBJ2-3; D unclear. V gave up 1 base and J gave up 4 bases, with 12 bases separating them. Germline V CDR1 and CDR2: SNHLY, FYNNEI. The CDR3 is made up of 15 amino acids. The CDR3 DNA follows: TGTGCCAGCAGTGAAGGGGAAACAAGGGCAGATACGCAGTATTTT. It yields the protein CASSEGETRADTQYF. The full variable domain, in which reference TRBV2 and TRBJ2-3 provide the parts outside the CDR3, is EPEVTQTPSHQVTQMGQEVILRCVPISNHLYFYWYRQILGQKVEFLVSFYNNEISEKSEIFDDQFSVERPDGSNFTLKIRSTKLEDSAMYFCASSEGETRADTQYFGPGTRLTVL.

The table lists this clonotype with many counts. CDR3 sequence reads: CSARGTSGYNEQFF. The CDR3 DNA reads TGCAGTGCTAGAGGGACTAGCGGCTACAATGAGCAGTTCTTC. The chain recombines TRBV20-1 with TRBJ2-1; 10 nucleotides line up with TRBD2. This CDR3 has 14 amino acids. Trimming removed 1 base from V and 3 bases from J; junction bases left unmatched: 0. The germline V gene has CDR1 DFQATT and CDR2 SNEGSKA (reference sequence).

The chain recombines TRBV20-1 with TRBJ1-1; D is ambiguous. The germline gives CDR1 DFQATT, CDR2 SNEGSKA (reference sequence). Trimming removed 0 bases at V and 10 bases at J, with 9 bases between. CDR3 length: 11 residues. The CDR3: CSARDDLGAFF. The CDR3 DNA sequence: TGCAGTGCTAGAGATGACCTGGGAGCTTTCTTT.